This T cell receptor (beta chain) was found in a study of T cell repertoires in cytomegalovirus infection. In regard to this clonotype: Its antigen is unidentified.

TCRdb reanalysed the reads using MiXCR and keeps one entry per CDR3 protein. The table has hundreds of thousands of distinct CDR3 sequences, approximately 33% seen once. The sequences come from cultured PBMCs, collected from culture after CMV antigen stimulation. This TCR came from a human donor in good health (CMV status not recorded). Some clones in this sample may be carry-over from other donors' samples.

The CDR3 protein is CASAEGQGGNYGYTF. Here the CDR3 DNA reads TGTGCCAGCGCAGAGGGACAGGGGGGTAACTATGGCTACACCTTC. The gene calls are TRBV2 and TRBJ1-2; 11 nucleotides align to TRBD1. CDR3 length equals 15 residues. Trimming cost V 8 bases and J 1 base; bases outside gene matches: 6. Germline V gene data show CDR1 as SNHLY and CDR2 as FYNNEI.